One and the same sample provided the 7 T cell receptor beta chains below, sequenced in a study of T cell responses to AZD1222 COVID-19 vaccine. The table came from immunoSEQ multiplex PCR; TCRdb's copy has only in-frame clones and leaves some out. The data contain about 130,000 clones, roughly nine tenths of them singletons. This specimen consisted of peripheral blood, obtained on day 0 of AZD1222 vaccination. The receptors were sampled from an adult in good health.

The chain recombines TRBV27 with TRBJ1-5; a weak D match, TRBD1 (5 bases). The CDR3 runs to 12 residues. The germline V gene has CDR1 MNHEY and CDR2 SMNVEV (reference sequence). V was trimmed by 10 bases and J by 6 bases, leaving 13 bases between them. The CDR3 protein is CATGLGPQPQHF. CDR3 coding DNA: TGTGCCACCGGCTTGGGGCCTCAGCCCCAGCATTTT.

V gene TRBV6-5 combines with J gene TRBJ1-1; D possibly corresponds to TRBD1 (6 bases). V was trimmed by 2 bases and J by 5 bases, leaving 9 bases between them. Germline CDR1 and CDR2: MNHEY and SVGAGI. The CDR3 is made up of 13 amino acids. As DNA, the CDR3 is TGTGCCAGCAGTTACAGGGGGGGTACTGAAGCTTTCTTT. This translates into CASSYRGGTEAFF.

The chain recombines TRBV6-5 with TRBJ2-6; possibly TRBD1 or TRBD2 for D (5 bases each). Trimming took 10 bases from V and 0 from J, leaving 13 bases between them. This CDR3 has 15 amino acids. Germline V lookup: CDR1 MNHEY, CDR2 SVGAGI. The CDR3 loop reads CANGAGSSGANVLTF. CDR3 sequence (DNA): TGTGCCAACGGGGCAGGGAGCTCTGGGGCCAACGTCCTGACTTTC.

The chain's CDR3 is CASRGTSGKETQYF. Here the CDR3 DNA reads TGTGCCAGCAGGGGGACTAGCGGGAAAGAGACCCAGTACTTC. This rearrangement joins TRBV27 to TRBJ2-5, with 13 bases matching TRBD2. This CDR3 spans 14 amino acids. V lost 6 bases to trimming and J lost 3 bases; unmatched junction nucleotides: 1. CDR1 is MNHEY, CDR2 SMNVEV, per germline (reference sequence).

This sequence joins TRBV28 and TRBJ1-2; TRBD1 is a possible D gene (5 bases). From germline, CDR1 is MDHEN and CDR2 SYDVKM. The length of the CDR3 is 12 residues. V was shortened by 6 bases and J by 2 bases, with 7 bases between the two germline ends. The CDR3 region has the DNA TGTGCCAGCAGGAAGGGGAACTATGGCTACACCTTC. Residues: CASRKGNYGYTF.

This clone appeared a single time. V is TRBV6-2 or TRBV6-3 and J is TRBJ2-3; D is unclear. V dropped 4 bases and J dropped 4 bases, with 9 bases sitting between them. This CDR3 is built from 13 residues. CDR1 is MNHEY and CDR2 is SVGEGT in the germline V gene. This CDR3 is CASSSPTADTQYF. In DNA, the CDR3 is TGTGCCAGCAGTTCCCCTACAGCAGATACGCAGTATTTT.

The chain uses TRBV30 and TRBJ1-2; no clear D gene. V lost 4 bases, J lost 2 bases, and 14 bases lay in between. Germline V CDR1 and CDR2: GTSNPN, SVGIG (reference sequence). The CDR3 is made up of 14 amino acids. The CDR3 DNA follows: TGTGCCTGGAAAAGGCAGGACTTAAACTATGGCTACACCTTC. Encoded protein: CAWKRQDLNYGYTF.